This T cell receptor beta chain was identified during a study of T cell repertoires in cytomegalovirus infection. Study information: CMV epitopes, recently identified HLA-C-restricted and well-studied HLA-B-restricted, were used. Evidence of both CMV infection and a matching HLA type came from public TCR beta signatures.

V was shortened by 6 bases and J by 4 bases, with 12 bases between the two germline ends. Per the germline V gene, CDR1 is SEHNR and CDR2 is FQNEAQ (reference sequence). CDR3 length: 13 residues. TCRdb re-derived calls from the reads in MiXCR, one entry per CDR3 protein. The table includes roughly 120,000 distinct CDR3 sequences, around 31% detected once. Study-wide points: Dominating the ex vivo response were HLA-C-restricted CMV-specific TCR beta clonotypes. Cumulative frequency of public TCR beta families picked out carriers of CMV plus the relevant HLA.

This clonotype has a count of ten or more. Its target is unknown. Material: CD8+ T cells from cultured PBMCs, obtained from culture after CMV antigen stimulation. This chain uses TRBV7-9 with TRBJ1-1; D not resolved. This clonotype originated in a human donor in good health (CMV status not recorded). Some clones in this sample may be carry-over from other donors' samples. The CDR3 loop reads CASRSGGITEAFF. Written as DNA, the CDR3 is TGTGCCAGCAGGTCGGGCGGGATCACTGAAGCTTTCTTT.